The 17 T cell receptor beta chains below come from one sample, sequenced in a study of prognosis after radiotherapy for stage I lung cancer. Amplicons of TCR beta CDR3 were generated from genomic DNA by two-round multiplex PCR. Individual primers that were specific to each TRBV and TRBJ gene served in first-round PCR. Using its own MiXCR run on the multiplex PCR reads, TCRdb lists one record per CDR3 protein. The sample lists about 16,000 distinct CDR3 sequences; less than 45% were seen once. Source: PBMCs, taken before or after stereotactic body radiation therapy (not recorded which). The receptor source for this set is a donor older than 45 with non-small cell lung cancer.

This sequence joins TRBV15 and TRBJ1-2; 7 nucleotides match TRBD1. The V segment lost 3 bases and the J segment 6 bases; nucleotides outside the gene matches: 4. The V gene's germline CDR1 is LNHNV and CDR2 YYDKDF (reference sequence). The CDR3 totals 13 residues. The CDR3, as DNA: TGTGCCACCAGCAGCTACGGGACAGATGGCTACACCTTC. Protein sequence: CATSSYGTDGYTF.

The chain is built from TRBV9 and TRBJ2-6, with D possibly being TRBD1 (7 bases). The CDR3 sequence is 15 residues long. The germline V and J ends were trimmed by 4 bases and 4 bases, with 12 bases remaining between them. CDR1 SGDLS and CDR2 YYNGEE come from the germline V gene. CDR3 DNA: TGTGCCAGCAGCCAGGGGGGCTGGGGGGCCAACGTCCTGACTTTC. Residues: CASSQGGWGANVLTF.

This clonotype was seen at least ten times. This chain joins TRBV4-1 and TRBJ2-3; TRBD2 matches at 8 bases. CDR1 is MGHRA and CDR2 is YSYEKL in the germline V gene. This CDR3 region has 19 residues. Losses at the gene ends were 1 base for V and 6 bases for J; bases not matched to a gene: 18. CDR3 protein: CASSQVPSGTRSFGDTQYF. Here the CDR3 DNA reads TGCGCCAGCAGCCAAGTACCGTCCGGGACTAGGAGTTTCGGGGATACGCAGTATTTT.

This chain connects TRBV6-2 or TRBV6-3 to TRBJ2-7; TRBD1 agrees at 9 bases. The V and J ends lost 5 bases and 9 bases, in that order; junction bases with no gene match: 11. The CDR3 has 14 amino acids. Germline V gene data show CDR1 as MNHEY and CDR2 as SVGEGT. CDR3 DNA sequence: TGTGCCAGCAGTCTAACAGGGACAGGGCGGGGGCAGTACTTC. Translating it yields CASSLTGTGRGQYF.

As to this clonotype: A far larger clone is a single base away, which makes a read error likely. The rearrangement joins TRBV2 to TRBJ2-3, with D perhaps matching TRBD1 (6 bases). Gene TRBJ1-5 matches the end of the DNA better, so the J call may be wrong. This CDR3 has 13 amino acids. Germline V gives CDR1 SNHLY, CDR2 FYNNEI. The CDR3 region is CASSEGGGHPQHF. The DNA for the CDR3 is TGTGCCAGCAGTGAGGGGGGGGGCCATCCCCAGCATTTT.

The table lists this clonotype with many counts. The chain carries TRBV9 and TRBJ2-3; D call uncertain. This CDR3 region has 14 residues. From germline, CDR1 is SGDLS and CDR2 YYNGEE. Trimming shortened V by 5 bases and J by 2 bases, and 12 bases separated the two germline ends. In nucleotides, the CDR3 is TGTGCCAGCAGTTACAGTGTGGACACAGATACGCAGTATTTT. Residues: CASSYSVDTDTQYF.

This clonotype was detected ten times or more. The chain is built from TRBV30 and TRBJ1-6; a possible D gene is TRBD1 (5 bases). The ends were cut back, 0 bases at V and 10 bases at J, with 13 bases in the middle. Germline V lookup: CDR1 GTSNPN, CDR2 SVGIG (reference sequence). This CDR3 has 14 amino acids. The CDR3 DNA is TGTGCCTGGAGTGTCCAGGGAACGAACTCACCCCTCCACTTT. This encodes CAWSVQGTNSPLHF.

There are a few counts of this clonotype. This chain uses TRBV6-2 or TRBV6-3 with TRBJ2-1; D is possibly TRBD2 (6 bases). Germline V gene data show CDR1 as MNHEY and CDR2 as SVGEGT. V lost 5 bases and J lost 5, with 13 bases in between. This CDR3 spans 14 amino acids. The CDR3 region has the DNA TGTGCCAGCAGTCTGGCGGGATATAACAATGAGCAGTTCTTC. It specifies CASSLAGYNNEQFF.

The CDR3 is CASRSDSFSQPQHF. In DNA, the CDR3 is TGTGCCAGTAGGAGCGACAGTTTTAGTCAGCCCCAGCATTTT. The gene calls are TRBV19 and TRBJ1-5; D is perhaps TRBD1 (5 bases). This CDR3 has 14 amino acids. V lost 6 bases and J 6 bases, leaving 15 bases between the germline ends. The V gene's germline CDR1 is LNHDA and CDR2 SQIVND (reference sequence).

This chain joins TRBV4-1 and TRBJ1-3; TRBD1 matches at 7 bases. The CDR3 has 14 amino acids. CDR1 is MGHRA, CDR2 YSYEKL, per germline. The V segment lost 3 bases and the J segment 5 bases; nucleotides outside the gene matches: 4. CDR3 DNA: TGCGCCAGCAGCCAGGGACAGCTACGAAACACCATATATTTT. Protein: CASSQGQLRNTIYF.

This clonotype was picked up many times. The rearrangement joins TRBV18 to TRBJ2-5; maybe TRBD2 (6 bases). Germline V lookup: CDR1 KGHSH, CDR2 LQKENI. V was shortened by 3 bases and J by 1 base, with 9 bases between the two germline ends. The CDR3 totals 14 residues. CDR3 bases: TGTGCCAGCTCACCGGGAGGCTCCCAAGAGACCCAGTACTTC. Protein sequence: CASSPGGSQETQYF.

This clonotype came up many times. The chain joins TRBV27 to TRBJ1-5, with D uncertain. The CDR3 covers 14 residues. Trimming took off 4 bases at V and 1 base at J, with 8 bases between the two ends. Germline loops: CDR1 MNHEY, CDR2 SMNVEV (reference sequence). The CDR3 is CASSSRPSNQPQHF. The CDR3 nucleotides are TGTGCCAGCAGTTCTCGACCGAGCAATCAGCCCCAGCATTTT.

This clonotype was detected many times. The V and J genes are TRBV20-1 and TRBJ2-1; D is uncertain. Per germline, CDR1 DFQATT and CDR2 SNEGSKA (reference sequence). The CDR3 loop spans 16 amino acids. V lost 0 bases to trimming and J lost 7 bases, with 19 bases between them. CDR3 coding DNA: TGCAGTGCTAGAGATCGGTCAGCGCCACGTACAAATGAGCAGTTCTTC. It encodes CSARDRSAPRTNEQFF.

In the case of this clonotype: This likely stems from a read error, as it lies one base from a far larger clone. The J gene is TRBJ1-5, the V gene TRBV6-4; 7 positions match TRBD1. Germline CDR1 and CDR2: MRHNA and SNTAGT. This CDR3 region has 14 residues. The CDR3 loop is CASSFFNRQGPHHF. The DNA for the CDR3 is TGTGCCAGCAGTTTTTTTAATAGACAGGGCCCCCATCATTTT.

Details on this clonotype: This probably arose from a read error, given a far larger clone one base away. CDR3 coding DNA: TGTGTCAGCAGTCCCCAGCGGGGGAGTCAGCAGTACTTC. Its protein is CVSSPQRGSQQYF. V is TRBV6-8 and J is TRBJ2-7, with 8 positions matching TRBD2. Germline V gene sequence: CDR1 MNHGY, CDR2 SAAAGT. CDR3 size: 13 residues.

The genes are TRBV28 and TRBJ1-5, with D possibly being TRBD1 (6 bases). The V and J ends lost 3 bases and 6 bases respectively, with 18 bases between them. The CDR3 is 16 residues long. Looked up from germline, CDR1 is MDHEN and CDR2 is SYDVKM. CDR3 in DNA: TGTGCCAGCAGTTTGGTGGGCAGGGGCCCGGGTCAGCCCCAGCATTTT. Protein: CASSLVGRGPGQPQHF. The whole variable domain, filled in from reference TRBV28 and TRBJ1-5, reads DVKVTQSSRYLVKRTGEKVFLECVQDMDHENMFWYRQDPGLGLRLIYFSYDVKMKEKGDIPEGYSVSREKKERFSLILESASTNQTSMYLCASSLVGRGPGQPQHFGDGTRLSIL.

This clonotype was counted ten times or more. The V gene is TRBV7-3, the J gene TRBJ2-5, with 9 positions matching TRBD2. The CDR3 length is 16 residues. Germline values: CDR1 SGHTA, CDR2 FQGTGA. Trimming cost V 5 bases and J 4 bases; bases outside gene matches: 11. CDR3 DNA sequence: TGTGCCAGCAGCCTGGGGACTAGCCGACGGGGAGAGACCCAGTACTTC. Translated, it gives CASSLGTSRRGETQYF.